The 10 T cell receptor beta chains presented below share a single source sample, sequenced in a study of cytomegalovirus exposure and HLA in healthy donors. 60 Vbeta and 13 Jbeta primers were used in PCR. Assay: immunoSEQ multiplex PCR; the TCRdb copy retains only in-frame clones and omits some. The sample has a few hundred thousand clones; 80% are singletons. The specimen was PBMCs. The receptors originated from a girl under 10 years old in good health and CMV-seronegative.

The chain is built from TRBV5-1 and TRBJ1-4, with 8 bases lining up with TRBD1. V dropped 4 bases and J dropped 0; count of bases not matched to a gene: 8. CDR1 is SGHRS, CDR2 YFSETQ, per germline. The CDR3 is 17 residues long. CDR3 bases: TGCGCCAGCAGCCCTTGGACAGGGAAGGCAACTAATGAAAAACTGTTTTTT. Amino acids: CASSPWTGKATNEKLFF.

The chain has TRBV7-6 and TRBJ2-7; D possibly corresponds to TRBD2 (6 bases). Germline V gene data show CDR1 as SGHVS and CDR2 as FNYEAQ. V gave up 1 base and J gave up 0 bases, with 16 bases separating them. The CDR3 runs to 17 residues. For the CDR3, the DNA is TGTGCCAGCAGCTTAGAGGGCGGGGCCCCCAACTCCTACGAGCAGTACTTC. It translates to CASSLEGGAPNSYEQYF.

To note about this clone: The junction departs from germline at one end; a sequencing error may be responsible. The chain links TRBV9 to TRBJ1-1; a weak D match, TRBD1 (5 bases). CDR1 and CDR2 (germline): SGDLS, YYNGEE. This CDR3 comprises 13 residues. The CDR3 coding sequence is TGTGCCAGCAGCGTGGGGCCGAACACTGAAGCTCTCTTT. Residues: CASSVGPNTEALF.

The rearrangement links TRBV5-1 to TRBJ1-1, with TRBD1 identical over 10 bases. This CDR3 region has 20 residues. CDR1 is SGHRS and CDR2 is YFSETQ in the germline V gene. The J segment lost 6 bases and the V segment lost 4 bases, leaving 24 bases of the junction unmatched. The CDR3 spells CASSPAFLWDRGEGEAEAFF. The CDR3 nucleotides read TGCGCCAGCAGCCCCGCCTTCCTTTGGGACAGGGGTGAAGGGGAAGCTGAAGCTTTCTTT.

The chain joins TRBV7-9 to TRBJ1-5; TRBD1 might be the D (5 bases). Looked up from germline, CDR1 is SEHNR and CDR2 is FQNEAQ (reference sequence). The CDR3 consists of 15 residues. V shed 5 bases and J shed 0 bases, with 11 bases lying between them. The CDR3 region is CASSPFQGSNQPQHF. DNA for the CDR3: TGTGCCAGCAGCCCCTTCCAGGGTAGCAATCAGCCCCAGCATTTT.

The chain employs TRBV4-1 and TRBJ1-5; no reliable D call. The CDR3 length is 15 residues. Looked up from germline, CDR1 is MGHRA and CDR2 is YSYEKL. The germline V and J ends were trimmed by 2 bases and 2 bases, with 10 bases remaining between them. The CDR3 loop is CASSQFPAGNQPQHF. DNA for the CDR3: TGCGCCAGCAGCCAATTCCCAGCGGGCAATCAGCCCCAGCATTTT.

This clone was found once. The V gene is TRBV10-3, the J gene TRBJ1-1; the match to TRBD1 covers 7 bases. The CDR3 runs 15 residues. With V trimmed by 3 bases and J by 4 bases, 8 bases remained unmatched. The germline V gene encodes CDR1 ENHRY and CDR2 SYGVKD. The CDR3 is CAISETGVSVTEAFF. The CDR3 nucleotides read TGTGCCATCAGTGAAACAGGGGTTTCGGTCACTGAAGCTTTCTTT.

The CDR3 protein is CASSQDPIGQGYINQPQHF. CDR3 DNA: TGCGCCAGCAGCCAAGATCCAATCGGGCAGGGGTACATCAATCAGCCCCAGCATTTT. This chain links TRBV4-1 with TRBJ1-5; D possibly corresponds to TRBD1 (6 bases). V was pared by 0 bases and J by 3 bases, with 21 bases between. CDR3 length: 19 residues. Germline CDR1 is MGHRA and CDR2 is YSYEKL.

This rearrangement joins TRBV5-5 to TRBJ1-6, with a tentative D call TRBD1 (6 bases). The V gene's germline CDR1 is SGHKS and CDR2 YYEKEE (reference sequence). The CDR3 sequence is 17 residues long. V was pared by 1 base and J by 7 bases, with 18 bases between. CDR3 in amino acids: CASSLRLITGTNSPLHF. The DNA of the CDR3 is TGTGCCAGCAGCTTGCGGCTAATTACAGGGACAAATTCACCCCTCCACTTT.

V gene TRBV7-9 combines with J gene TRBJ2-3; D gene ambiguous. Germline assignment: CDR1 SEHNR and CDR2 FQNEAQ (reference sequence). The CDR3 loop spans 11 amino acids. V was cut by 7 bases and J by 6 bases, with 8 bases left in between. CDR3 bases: TGTGCCAGCAACCTATTGGATACGCAGTATTTT. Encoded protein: CASNLLDTQYF.